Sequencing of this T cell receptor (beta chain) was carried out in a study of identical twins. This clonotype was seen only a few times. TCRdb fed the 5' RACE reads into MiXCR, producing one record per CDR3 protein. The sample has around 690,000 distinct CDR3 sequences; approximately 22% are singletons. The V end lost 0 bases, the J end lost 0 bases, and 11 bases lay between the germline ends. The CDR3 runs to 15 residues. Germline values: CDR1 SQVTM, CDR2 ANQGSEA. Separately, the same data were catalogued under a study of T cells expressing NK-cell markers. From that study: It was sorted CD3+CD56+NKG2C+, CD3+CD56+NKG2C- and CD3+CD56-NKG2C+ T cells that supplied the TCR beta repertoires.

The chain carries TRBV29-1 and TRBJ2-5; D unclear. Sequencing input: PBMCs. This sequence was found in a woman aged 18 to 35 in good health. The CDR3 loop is CSVEDRKQNQETQYF. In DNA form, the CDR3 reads TGCAGCGTTGAAGATCGAAAACAGAACCAAGAGACCCAGTACTTC. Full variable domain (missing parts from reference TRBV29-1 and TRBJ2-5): SAVISQKPSRDICQRGTSLTIQCQVDSQVTMMFWYRQQPGQSLTLIATANQGSEATYESGFVIDKFPISRPNLTFSTLTVSNMSPEDSSIYLCSVEDRKQNQETQYFGPGTRLLVL.